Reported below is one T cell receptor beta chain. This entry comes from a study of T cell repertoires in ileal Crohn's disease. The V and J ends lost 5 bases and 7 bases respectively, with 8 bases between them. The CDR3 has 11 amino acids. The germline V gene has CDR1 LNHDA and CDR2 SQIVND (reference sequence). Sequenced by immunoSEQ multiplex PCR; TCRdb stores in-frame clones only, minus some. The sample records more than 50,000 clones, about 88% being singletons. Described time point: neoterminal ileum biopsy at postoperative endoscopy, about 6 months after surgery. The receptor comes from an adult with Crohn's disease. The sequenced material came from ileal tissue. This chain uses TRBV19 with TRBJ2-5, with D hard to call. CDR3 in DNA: TGTGCCAGTAGTCATACGGGGACCCAGTACTTC. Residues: CASSHTGTQYF.